The 27 T cell receptor beta chains listed next were all sequenced from one sample in a study of blood T cells in healthy people across ages. A sample-barcoded 5' primer and a J-beta primer mix were used in a second PCR of roughly 6 to 11 cycles. TCRdb reprocessed the 5' RACE reads with MiXCR, giving one entry per CDR3 protein. In the table there are 780,000 or so distinct CDR3 sequences, around 50% of which are singletons. Sequencing used blood. These receptors originate from a man aged 35-49 years in good health.

V and J are TRBV7-2 and TRBJ2-5, with 12 bases fitting TRBD2. With the DNA end fitting TRBJ2-7 better, the J assignment may be wrong. The germline V gene has CDR1 SGHTA and CDR2 FQGNSA. The CDR3 has 15 amino acids. Written as DNA, the CDR3 is TGTGCCAGCAGCCATTACGGACTAGCGGGATACGAGCAGTACTTC. This gives the protein CASSHYGLAGYEQYF.

The rearrangement links TRBV10-3 to TRBJ1-5; TRBD1 matches at 10 bases. The V gene end was trimmed by 10 bases and the J gene end by 3 bases; junction bases not matched to a gene: 6. This CDR3 region has 14 residues. Germline CDR1 reads ENHRY; CDR2 reads SYGVKD. CDR3 region: CASTGTGVNQPQHF. In DNA form, the CDR3 reads TGTGCCAGCACCGGGACAGGGGTCAATCAGCCCCAGCATTTT.

The rearrangement joins TRBV4-2 to TRBJ1-2; D remains ambiguous. This CDR3 spans 13 amino acids. V dropped 0 bases and J dropped 8 bases, with 10 bases sitting between them. Germline CDR1 is LGHNA and CDR2 is YNFKEQ. In DNA form, the CDR3 reads TGTGCCAGCAGCCAAGATAAGGGCTTGGGCTACACCTTC. The encoded protein is CASSQDKGLGYTF.

The chain is built from TRBV29-1 and TRBJ2-1, with 8 bases matching TRBD2. The germline V gene encodes CDR1 SQVTM and CDR2 ANQGSEA. Trimming at V came to 5 bases and at J to 6 bases, leaving 6 bases not matched to a gene. The CDR3 totals 13 residues. Here the CDR3 DNA reads TGCAGCGTTCCGGGGCTAGCGGGCAATGAGCAGTTCTTC. It specifies CSVPGLAGNEQFF.

V gene TRBV9 combines with J gene TRBJ2-1, with 8 bases identical to TRBD2. This CDR3 is built from 16 residues. Unmatched junction bases numbered 5, after V lost 3 bases and J lost 0 bases. Germline CDR1 SGDLS, CDR2 YYNGEE. CDR3 loop: CASSAESGSSYNEQFF. DNA of the CDR3: TGTGCCAGCAGCGCAGAAAGCGGGAGCTCCTACAATGAGCAGTTCTTC.

There are a few counts of this clonotype. The chain is built from TRBV5-1 and TRBJ2-7, with 8 bases aligning to TRBD2. Germline V lookup: CDR1 SGHRS, CDR2 YFSETQ. Trimming cost V 4 bases and J 2 bases; bases outside gene matches: 5. This CDR3 has 14 residues. CDR3 region: CASSPGGVAYEQYF. The CDR3 DNA reads as TGCGCCAGCAGCCCGGGGGGGGTTGCCTACGAGCAGTACTTC.

This clonotype was detected only a few times. This chain connects TRBV7-9 to TRBJ2-3; D not resolved. There are 13 residues in the CDR3. Trimming shortened V by 3 bases and J by 5 bases, and 9 bases separated the two germline ends. Germline V gives CDR1 SEHNR, CDR2 FQNEAQ (reference sequence). The CDR3 loop is CASSLRWGDTQYF. In nucleotides, the CDR3 is TGTGCCAGCAGCTTGAGGTGGGGAGATACGCAGTATTTT.

The chain links TRBV7-2 to TRBJ2-5, with 7 bases matching TRBD2. The CDR3 consists of 15 residues. The V and J ends lost 6 bases and 5 bases, in that order; junction bases with no gene match: 12. Looked up from germline, CDR1 is SGHTA and CDR2 is FQGNSA. The CDR3 region has the DNA TGTGCCAGCAGTTCCCAAGGCGGGAGTTCCGAGACCCAGTACTTC. This sequence encodes CASSSQGGSSETQYF.

This clonotype has just a few counts. The gene calls are TRBV6-2 or TRBV6-3 and TRBJ2-3; TRBD2 is a possible D gene (6 bases). V gave up 3 bases and J gave up 2 bases, with 12 bases separating them. CDR1 and CDR2 from the germline V gene are MNHEY and SVGEGT. The CDR3 is 15 amino acids. The CDR3 protein is CASSYSAGITDTQYF. CDR3 nucleotide sequence: TGTGCCAGCAGTTATTCGGCGGGAATCACAGATACGCAGTATTTT.

There are a few counts of this clonotype. The chain joins TRBV5-6 to TRBJ2-1, with D possibly matching TRBD1 (5 bases). The CDR3 sequence is 16 residues long. V dropped 4 bases and J dropped 4 bases, with 18 bases sitting between them. Germline lookup yields CDR1 SGHDT and CDR2 YYEEEE. CDR3 sequence reads: CASSRGRTPPYNEQFF. The CDR3 DNA follows: TGTGCCAGCAGCCGCGGACGGACACCCCCATACAATGAGCAGTTCTTC.

J is TRBJ1-5 and V is TRBV29-1, with TRBD1 identical over 10 bases. The germline gives CDR1 SQVTM, CDR2 ANQGSEA. CDR3 length: 13 amino acids. With V trimmed by 5 bases and J by 7 bases, 5 bases remained unmatched. The CDR3 DNA follows: TGCAGCGTTCCGGGGACAGGGGACCAGCCCCAGCATTTT. It specifies CSVPGTGDQPQHF.

This clonotype was detected a few times. DNA for the CDR3: TGTGCCAGCAGCTTAAACGCCAGAGGCGAGCAGTACTTC. Translation: CASSLNARGEQYF. The chain employs TRBV7-9 and TRBJ2-5; D uncertain. The DNA end is a closer match to TRBJ2-7, so the J assignment may be wrong. Per germline, CDR1 SEHNR and CDR2 FQNEAQ (reference sequence). The CDR3 totals 13 residues.

V gene TRBV5-1 combines with J gene TRBJ2-5; D not certain. The last part of the DNA fits TRBJ2-7 better; the J call may be wrong. The length of the CDR3 is 16 residues. Germline V gene sequence: CDR1 SGHRS, CDR2 YFSETQ. DNA for the CDR3: TGCGCCAGCAGCTTTGTTCTGGGCAGGAGAAGCTACGAGCAGTACTTC. This codes for CASSFVLGRRSYEQYF.

V gene TRBV21-1 combines with J gene TRBJ2-3; the table names TRBD1, a call not compared with the DNA. TRBV21-1 is reported as a pseudogene. The CDR3 runs 17 residues. The CDR3 coding sequence is TGTGCCAGCAGCAAAGCCCACAGGGGGCTGAGCACAGATACGCAGTATTTT. Residues: CASSKAHRGLSTDTQYF.

Comments on this clonotype: Its ends do not fully match the called genes, so a read error is possible. The J gene is TRBJ2-3, the V gene TRBV28; D not resolved. Germline V gives CDR1 MDHEN, CDR2 SYDVKM. There are 12 residues in the CDR3. CDR3: CAGSLQADTQYF. DNA of the CDR3: TGTGCCGGCAGTCTGCAGGCAGATACGCAGTATTTT.

The V and J genes are TRBV27 and TRBJ2-6; no reliable D call. The CDR3 loop spans 16 amino acids. V lost 10 bases, J lost 0 bases, and 16 bases lay in between. The V gene's germline CDR1 is MNHEY and CDR2 SMNVEV (reference sequence). CDR3 in amino acids: CATYGRDPSGANVLTF. CDR3 sequence (DNA): TGTGCCACCTACGGAAGGGATCCCTCTGGGGCCAACGTCCTGACTTTC.

V usage is TRBV12-3 or TRBV12-4 and J usage is TRBJ1-2; TRBD1 agrees at 9 bases. Trimming at V came to 6 bases and at J to 7 bases, leaving 15 bases not matched to a gene. The CDR3 loop spans 16 amino acids. The CDR3: CASSFITGGSGSGYTF. In DNA, the CDR3 is TGTGCCAGCAGCTTTATCACAGGGGGCTCAGGGTCTGGCTACACCTTC.

This clonotype showed up just a few times. This chain connects TRBV5-4 to TRBJ2-3; TRBD2 agrees at 9 bases. Germline CDR1 reads SGHNT; CDR2 reads YYREEE (reference sequence). The CDR3 runs to 15 residues. J was trimmed by 1 base and V by 2 bases; bases with no gene match: 2. The CDR3 DNA reads TGTGCCAGCAGCTTTGAGCGGGGGGGCACAGATACGCAGTATTTT. This codes for CASSFERGGTDTQYF.

This chain joins TRBV6-2 or TRBV6-3 and TRBJ2-5; no clear D gene. Germline V lookup: CDR1 MNHEY, CDR2 SVGEGT. The CDR3 length is 12 residues. V lost 3 bases, J lost 7 bases, and 9 bases lay in between. The CDR3, as DNA: TGTGCCAGCAGTTATCCTGTTGCGACCCAGTACTTC. This gives the protein CASSYPVATQYF.

This clonotype was seen a few times. The rearrangement joins TRBV7-2 to TRBJ1-5; the D gene is possibly TRBD1 (6 bases). The CDR3 has 15 residues. Trimming took 5 bases from V and 3 from J, leaving 14 bases between them. CDR1 and CDR2 (germline): SGHTA, FQGNSA. As DNA, the CDR3 is TGTGCCAGCAGCCGACTTACAGGGATCAATCAGCCCCAGCATTTT. Amino acids: CASSRLTGINQPQHF.

The V gene is TRBV11-2, the J gene TRBJ2-2; D gene unclear. The length of the CDR3 is 16 residues. Germline assignment: CDR1 SGHAT and CDR2 FQNNGV. The germline V and J ends were trimmed by 2 bases and 5 bases, with 15 bases remaining between them. CDR3 bases: TGTGCCAGCAGCTTATTCATCTCGGGTCGAACCGGGGAGCTGTTTTTT. Encoded protein: CASSLFISGRTGELFF.

The chain recombines TRBV7-2 with TRBJ2-6; 7 nucleotides agree with TRBD1. V trimming: 4 bases; J trimming: 0 bases; junction bases outside the gene matches: 9. The CDR3 covers 18 residues. Per the germline V gene, CDR1 is SGHTA and CDR2 is FQGNSA. Here the CDR3 reads CASSYRDRPRSGANVLTF. DNA of the CDR3: TGTGCCAGCAGCTATAGGGACAGACCCCGCTCTGGGGCCAACGTCCTGACTTTC.

This chain joins TRBV7-9 and TRBJ1-4, with TRBD1 as a possible D gene (6 bases). In germline, CDR1 is SEHNR, CDR2 FQNEAQ (reference sequence). The V end lost 1 base, the J end lost 8 bases, and 14 bases lay between the germline ends. The length of the CDR3 is 15 residues. CDR3 bases: TGTGCCAGCAGCTTAGGACCAGGGGTGAAAGAAAAACTGTTTTTT. It codes for CASSLGPGVKEKLFF.

The chain combines TRBV12-3 or TRBV12-4 with TRBJ1-6; D may be TRBD1 (5 bases). Between the trimmed V and J ends, which lost 1 base and 10 bases, there was a span of 14 bases. The CDR3 is made up of 15 amino acids. The CDR3 DNA sequence: TGTGCCAGCAGTTTAGGGCCTCCAAGGGGATCACCCCTCCACTTT. Translated, it gives CASSLGPPRGSPLHF.

The chain recombines TRBV29-1 with TRBJ2-3; 7 positions agree with TRBD2. The germline CDR1 and CDR2 sequences are SQVTM and ANQGSEA. V was pared by 8 bases and J by 6 bases, with 5 bases of the junction left unmatched. This CDR3 contains 11 residues. For the CDR3, the DNA is TGCAGCTTACGGGAGGTGGATACGCAGTATTTT. It is translated as CSLREVDTQYF.

The rearrangement uses TRBV9 and TRBJ2-1; 9 positions agree with TRBD2. The J call may be wrong; the DNA end is better matched by TRBJ2-7. Germline V CDR1 and CDR2: SGDLS, YYNGEE. This CDR3 has 17 amino acids. The DNA for the CDR3 is TGTGCCAGCAGCGTAGGGCTAGCGGGAACATTGACCTACGAGCAGTACTTC. Encoded protein: CASSVGLAGTLTYEQYF.

This chain uses TRBV7-2 with TRBJ2-1; D is perhaps TRBD2 (5 bases). Trimming removed 4 bases from V and 6 bases from J, with 7 bases in between. CDR1 is SGHTA, CDR2 FQGNSA, per germline. CDR3 length: 12 amino acids. CDR3 region: CASSSRANEQFF. CDR3 DNA: TGTGCCAGCAGCTCGAGGGCCAATGAGCAGTTCTTC.